This T cell receptor (beta chain) was identified during a study of blood T cell repertoires in COVID-19. This clone was recorded a few times. TCRdb keeps only in-frame clones here, not all; method: immunoSEQ multiplex PCR. The sample includes around 190,000 clones, around 89% of them seen just once. J gave up 1 base and V 2 bases, and 0 bases lay outside the gene matches. This CDR3 is built from 15 residues. Germline V gene data show CDR1 as KGHSH and CDR2 as LQKENI. This TCR was sampled from a man aged 18 to 30 who had recovered from COVID-19. The chain recombines TRBV18 with TRBJ2-2; 8 bases line up with TRBD1. Sequenced sample: peripheral blood. CDR3 nucleotides: TGTGCCAGCTCACCAGGGACAGGGAACACCGGGGAGCTGTTTTTT. It translates to CASSPGTGNTGELFF.